A single T cell receptor beta chain is shown here with its context. Enrollment of patients from Seattle took place during active infection, with longitudinal follow-up. The data were taken from a study of blood T cell repertoires in COVID-19. Study overall: Collection of acute and convalescent COVID-19 samples took place in the United States, Italy and Spain. T cells, B-cell-depleted T cells, or PBMCs provided the cDNA or gDNA that served as material.

The germline V gene encodes CDR1 MNHEY and CDR2 SMNVEV (reference sequence). This CDR3 contains 13 residues. Trimming pared 6 bases from V and 11 bases from J, leaving 19 bases between. As handled by the study authors: Amplification of reference gene primers provided the estimated nucleated cell counts. Generated by immunoSEQ multiplex PCR, the TCRdb table keeps only in-frame clones and is missing some. The V and J calls and clone size come from that table; D and trimming were worked out from the DNA. This sample yields about 440,000 clones, of which about 91% are seen a single time; roughly 13% belongs to the top ten.

Sequencing input: peripheral blood. The chain links TRBV27 to TRBJ1-1; perhaps TRBD1 as D (5 bases). This TCR came from a woman between 45 and 65 years old with COVID-19, enrolled during active disease. The CDR3 loop is CASSPNGGDRAFF. CDR3 DNA: TGTGCCAGCAGCCCAAATGGGGGGGATAGGGCTTTCTTT.